The present T cell receptor (beta chain) was sequenced within a study of T cell responses to AZD1222 COVID-19 vaccine. Remarks on this clone: Its antigen is unknown.

Repertoires were generated with immunoSEQ multiplex PCR, while TCRdb's copy carries only in-frame clones and drops some. This table holds about 100,000 clones, approximately 87% found once. Points from the study as a whole: It was only after the peak T cell response that any repertoires were sampled. Targets within unmutated variant regions were reportedly found for nearly half of spike-specific TCRs.

Unmatched junction bases numbered 11, after V lost 6 bases and J lost 5 bases. The CDR3 is 15 amino acids. Germline V gene data show CDR1 as MNHEY and CDR2 as SVGAGI. This sample comprised peripheral blood, obtained on day 0 of AZD1222 vaccination. The chain links TRBV6-5 to TRBJ1-2; TRBD1 aligns across 8 bases. The source of this sequence is an adult in good health. The CDR3 sequence: CASRPPSQGAYGYTF. The CDR3 region has the DNA TGTGCCAGCAGACCTCCCAGTCAGGGGGCGTATGGCTACACCTTC.